This TCR beta chain was identified during a study of glioma-infiltrating T cells. Overall study results and limits: Tissue-blood divergence was below expectation in non-neoplastic patients, above in gliomas. Very few CDR3 sequences were shared between tissue and blood.

There are a few counts of this clonotype. Its antigen is not known. Looked up from germline, CDR1 is SEHNR and CDR2 is FQNEAQ (reference sequence). CDR3 length equals 12 residues. The V and J ends lost 1 base and 8 bases respectively, with 6 bases between them. Amplification of TCR alpha and beta CDR3 regions from RNA used iRepertoire nested multiplex PCR. Tissue mRNA or PBMC total RNA, roughly 90-450 ng, went into one-step reverse transcription and amplification. TCRdb analysed the multiplex PCR reads with MiXCR anew, one entry per CDR3 protein. Counted here are more than 100,000 distinct CDR3 sequences, about 28% occurring once; the ten biggest clones make up around 40%.

This sequence originates from a human donor with low-grade glioma or glioblastoma, undergoing nonglioma brain surgery, or in good health (not recorded which). The chain is built from TRBV7-9 and TRBJ1-5; D ambiguous. Material for sequencing was glioma tissue, nonneoplastic brain tissue, or PBMCs (not recorded which). CDR3 in DNA: TGTGCCAGCAGCTTAGACCAGGAGCCCCAGCATTTT. This codes for CASSLDQEPQHF.